This T cell receptor (beta chain) was profiled in a study of T and B cells in COVID-19 patients. The CDR3 covers 13 residues. Per the germline V gene, CDR1 is MNHEY and CDR2 is SMNVEV (reference sequence). V lost 6 bases and J 2 bases, leaving 11 bases between the germline ends. This clonotype was detected many times. Multiplex PCR with BIOMED2 TRB-A/B primer pools amplified TRB rearrangements. TCRdb fed the multiplex PCR reads into MiXCR, producing one record per CDR3 protein. The table lists fewer than 25,000 distinct CDR3 sequences, about 32% of them singletons, with approximately 2.9% in the top ten. Blood genomic DNA input for TRB amplification was about 240-550 ng.

Sequencing was carried out using blood. The chain uses TRBV27 and TRBJ2-7; D remains unclear. The TCR sequence derives from a human donor who had recovered from COVID-19. The CDR3 loop is CASRPHDAYEQYF. DNA of the CDR3: TGTGCCAGCAGGCCTCATGACGCCTACGAGCAGTACTTC.